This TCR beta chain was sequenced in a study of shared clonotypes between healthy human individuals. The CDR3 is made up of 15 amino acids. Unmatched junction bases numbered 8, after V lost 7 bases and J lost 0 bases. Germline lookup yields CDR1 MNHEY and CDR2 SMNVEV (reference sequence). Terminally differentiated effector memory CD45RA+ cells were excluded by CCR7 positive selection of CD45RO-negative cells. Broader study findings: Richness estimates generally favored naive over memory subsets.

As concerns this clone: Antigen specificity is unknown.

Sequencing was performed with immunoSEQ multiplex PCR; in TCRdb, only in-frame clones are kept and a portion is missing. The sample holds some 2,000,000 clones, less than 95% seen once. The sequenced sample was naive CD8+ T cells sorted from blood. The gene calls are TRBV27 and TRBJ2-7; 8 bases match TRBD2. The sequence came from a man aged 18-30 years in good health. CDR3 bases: TGTGCCAGCAAACCGCTAGCGGGTGCCTCCTACGAGCAGTACTTC. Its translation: CASKPLAGASYEQYF.